This T cell receptor (beta chain) was found in a study of human thymus T cells. Per the germline V gene, CDR1 is LGHNA and CDR2 is YNFKEQ. V dropped 0 bases and J dropped 3; count of bases not matched to a gene: 10. This CDR3 is 17 amino acids long. Points on this clone: Its antigen is still unknown.

Only in-frame clones appear in the TCRdb table, and some are missing; sequencing was by immunoSEQ multiplex PCR. The sample has some 72,000 clones, just over 95% seen once. Surgeons resected thymus tissue during corrective heart surgery. The donor group consisted of healthy Finnish infants who were having corrective surgery for congenital heart defects. Points from the study as a whole: Unrelated people showed highly overlapping thymic repertoires, related research reported. Repertoires sampled from thymus and blood appeared biased in V and J gene usage.

The receptor was derived from a boy less than two years old with a congenital heart defect but otherwise immunologically healthy. The sequenced sample was thymus tissue. V gene TRBV4-2 combines with J gene TRBJ1-1, with 7 positions matching TRBD1. The chain's CDR3 is CASSQDTFRGQYTEAFF. As DNA, the CDR3 is TGTGCCAGCAGCCAAGATACTTTCCGGGGACAGTACACTGAAGCTTTCTTT.